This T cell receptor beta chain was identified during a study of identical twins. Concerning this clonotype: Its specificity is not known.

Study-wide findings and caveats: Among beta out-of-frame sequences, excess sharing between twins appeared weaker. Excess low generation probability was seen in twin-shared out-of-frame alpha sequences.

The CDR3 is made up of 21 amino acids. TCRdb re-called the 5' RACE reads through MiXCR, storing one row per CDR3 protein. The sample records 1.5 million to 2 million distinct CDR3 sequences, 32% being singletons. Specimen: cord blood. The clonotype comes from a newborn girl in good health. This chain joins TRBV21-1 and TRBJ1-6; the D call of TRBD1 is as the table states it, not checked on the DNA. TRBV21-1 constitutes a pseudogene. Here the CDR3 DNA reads TGTGCCAGCAGCAAAGGCGGTGGGGAAAATAGGGACAGGGGCGATAATTCACCCCTCCACTTT. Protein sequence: CASSKGGGENRDRGDNSPLHF.